This T cell receptor beta chain was found in a study of blood T cells in healthy people across ages. A sample-barcoded 5' primer and a J-beta primer mix were used in a second PCR of roughly 7 to 12 cycles. TCRdb itself ran the 5' RACE reads through MiXCR, one entry per CDR3 protein. The profile shows around 1,800,000 distinct CDR3 sequences, 35% to 50% of them singletons. Unmatched junction bases numbered 7, after V lost 4 bases and J lost 1 base. Per the germline V gene, CDR1 is SGHRS and CDR2 is YFSETQ. The CDR3 contains 15 residues. Material for sequencing was blood. The chain links TRBV5-1 to TRBJ1-1; 7 nucleotides align to TRBD1. The TCR sequence derives from a human donor in good health. CDR3 region: CASSTGTAGNTEAFF. The CDR3 DNA reads as TGCGCCAGCAGCACCGGGACAGCCGGGAACACTGAAGCTTTCTTT.